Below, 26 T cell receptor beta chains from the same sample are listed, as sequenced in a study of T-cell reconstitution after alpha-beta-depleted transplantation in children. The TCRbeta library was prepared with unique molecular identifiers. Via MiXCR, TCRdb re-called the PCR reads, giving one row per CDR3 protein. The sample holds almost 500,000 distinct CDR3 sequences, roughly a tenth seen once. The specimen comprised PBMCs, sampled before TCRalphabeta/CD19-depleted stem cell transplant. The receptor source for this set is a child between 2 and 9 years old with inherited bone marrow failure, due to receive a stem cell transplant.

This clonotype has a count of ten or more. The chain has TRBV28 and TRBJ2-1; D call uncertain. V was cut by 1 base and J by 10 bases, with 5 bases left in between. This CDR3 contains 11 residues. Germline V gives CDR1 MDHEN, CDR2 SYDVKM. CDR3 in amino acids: CASSLFREQFF. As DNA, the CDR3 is TGTGCCAGCAGTTTATTTAGAGAGCAGTTCTTC.

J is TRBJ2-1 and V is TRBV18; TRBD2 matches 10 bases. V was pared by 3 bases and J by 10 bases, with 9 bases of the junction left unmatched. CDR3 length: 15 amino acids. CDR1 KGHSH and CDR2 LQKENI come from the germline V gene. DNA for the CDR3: TGTGCCAGCTCACCCATAGCGGGAGGTTCGGGGGAGCAGTTCTTC. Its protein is CASSPIAGGSGEQFF. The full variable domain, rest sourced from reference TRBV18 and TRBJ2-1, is NAGVMQNPRHLVRRRGQEARLRCSPMKGHSHVYWYRQLPEEGLKFMVYLQKENIIDESGMPKERFSAEFPKEGPSILRIQQVVRGDSAAYFCASSPIAGGSGEQFFGPGTRLTVL.

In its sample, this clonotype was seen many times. This CDR3 reads CASSLQQISYNEQFF. The CDR3 coding sequence is TGTGCCAGCAGCCTCCAGCAAATCTCCTACAATGAGCAGTTCTTC. The chain carries TRBV5-5 and TRBJ2-1; D call uncertain. CDR1 is SGHKS and CDR2 is YYEKEE in the germline V gene (reference sequence). Deletions cut 4 bases from V and 0 bases from J, with 11 bases between. CDR3 length: 15 residues.

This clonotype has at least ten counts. CDR3 nucleotide sequence: TGTGCCAGCAGTTACTCCGGGGATGGTAGCACTGAAGCTTTCTTT. Translated, it gives CASSYSGDGSTEAFF. The V call is TRBV6-5, the J call TRBJ1-1, with D unresolved. Germline V CDR1 and CDR2: MNHEY, SVGAGI. V was trimmed by 0 bases and J by 4 bases, leaving 12 bases between them. This CDR3 region has 15 residues.

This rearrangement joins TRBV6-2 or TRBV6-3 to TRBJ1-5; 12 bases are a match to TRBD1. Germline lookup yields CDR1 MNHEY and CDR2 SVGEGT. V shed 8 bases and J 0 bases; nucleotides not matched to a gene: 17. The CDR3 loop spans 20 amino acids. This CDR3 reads CASSLTSGTGGDYSNQPQHF. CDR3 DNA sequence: TGTGCCAGCTCCCTAACCTCCGGGACAGGGGGCGACTATAGCAATCAGCCCCAGCATTTT.

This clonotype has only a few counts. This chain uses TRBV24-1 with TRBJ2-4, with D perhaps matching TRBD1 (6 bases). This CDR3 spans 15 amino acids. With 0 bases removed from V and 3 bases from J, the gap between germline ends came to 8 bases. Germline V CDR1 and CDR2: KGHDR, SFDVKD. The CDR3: CATSDLRDNKNIQYF. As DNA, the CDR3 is TGTGCCACCAGTGATTTGAGGGACAACAAAAACATTCAGTACTTC.

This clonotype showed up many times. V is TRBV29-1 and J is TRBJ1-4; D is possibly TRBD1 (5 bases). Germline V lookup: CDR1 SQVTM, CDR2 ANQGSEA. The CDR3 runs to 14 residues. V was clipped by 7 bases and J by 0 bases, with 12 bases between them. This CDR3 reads CSARRGATNEKLFF. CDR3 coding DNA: TGCAGCGCGCGCCGGGGCGCAACTAATGAAAAACTGTTTTTT.

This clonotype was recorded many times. Here the CDR3 reads CASNLDRSNEQFF. DNA of the CDR3: TGTGCCAGCAACCTCGACAGGTCCAATGAGCAGTTCTTC. The rearrangement links TRBV12-3 or TRBV12-4 to TRBJ2-1, with a tentative D call TRBD1 (6 bases). This CDR3 comprises 13 residues. The ends were cut back, 7 bases at V and 6 bases at J, with 13 bases in the middle.

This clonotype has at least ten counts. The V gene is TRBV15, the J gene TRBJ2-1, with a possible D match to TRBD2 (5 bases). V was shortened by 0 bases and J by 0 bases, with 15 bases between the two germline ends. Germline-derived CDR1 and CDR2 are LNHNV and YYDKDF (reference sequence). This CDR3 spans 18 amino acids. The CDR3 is CATSRDPSGISSYNEQFF. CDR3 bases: TGTGCCACCAGCAGAGATCCAAGCGGCATTAGCTCCTACAATGAGCAGTTCTTC.

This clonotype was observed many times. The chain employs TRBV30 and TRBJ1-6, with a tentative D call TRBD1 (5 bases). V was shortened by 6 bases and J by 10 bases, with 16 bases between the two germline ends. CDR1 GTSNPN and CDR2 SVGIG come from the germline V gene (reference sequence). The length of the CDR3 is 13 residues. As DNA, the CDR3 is TGTGCCTGTACCGGGACTTTCGGATCACCCCTCCACTTT. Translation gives CACTGTFGSPLHF.

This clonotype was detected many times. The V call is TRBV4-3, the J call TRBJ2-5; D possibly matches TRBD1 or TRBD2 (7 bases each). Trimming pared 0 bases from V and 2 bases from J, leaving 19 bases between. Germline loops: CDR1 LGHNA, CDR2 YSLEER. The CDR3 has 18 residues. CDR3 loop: CASSQDRGPGGDQETQYF. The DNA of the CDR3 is TGCGCCAGCAGCCAAGATCGAGGGCCAGGGGGGGATCAAGAGACCCAGTACTTC.

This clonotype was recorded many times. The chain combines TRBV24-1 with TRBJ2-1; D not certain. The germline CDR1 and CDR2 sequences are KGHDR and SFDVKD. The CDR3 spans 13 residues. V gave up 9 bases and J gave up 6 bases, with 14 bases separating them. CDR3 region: CATSLDPGNEQFF. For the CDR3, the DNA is TGTGCCACCTCTCTGGACCCTGGCAATGAGCAGTTCTTC.

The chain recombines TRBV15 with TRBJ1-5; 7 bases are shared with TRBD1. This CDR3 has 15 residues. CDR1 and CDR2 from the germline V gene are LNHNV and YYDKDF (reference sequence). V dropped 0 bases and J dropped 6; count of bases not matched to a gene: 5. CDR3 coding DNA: TGTGCCACCAGCAGAGAGGCGACAGGGAGTCAGCCCCAGCATTTT. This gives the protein CATSREATGSQPQHF.

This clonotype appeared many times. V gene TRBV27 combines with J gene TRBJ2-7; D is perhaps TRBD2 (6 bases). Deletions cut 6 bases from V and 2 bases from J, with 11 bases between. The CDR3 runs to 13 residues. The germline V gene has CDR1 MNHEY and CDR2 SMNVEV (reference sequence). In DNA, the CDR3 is TGTGCCAGCAGGAGGAGGGGAACCTACGAGCAGTACTTC. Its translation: CASRRRGTYEQYF.

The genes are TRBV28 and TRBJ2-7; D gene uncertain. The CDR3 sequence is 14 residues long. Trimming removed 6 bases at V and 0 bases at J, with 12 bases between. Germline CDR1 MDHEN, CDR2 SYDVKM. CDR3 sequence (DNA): TGTGCCAGCAGAACGGACGGTTTCTCCTACGAGCAGTACTTC. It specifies CASRTDGFSYEQYF.

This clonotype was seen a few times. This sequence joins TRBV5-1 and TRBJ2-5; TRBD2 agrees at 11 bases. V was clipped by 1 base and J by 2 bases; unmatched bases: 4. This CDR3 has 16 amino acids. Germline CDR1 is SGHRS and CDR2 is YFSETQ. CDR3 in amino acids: CASSLTSGSHQETQYF. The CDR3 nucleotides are TGCGCCAGCAGCTTGACTAGCGGGAGCCATCAAGAGACCCAGTACTTC.

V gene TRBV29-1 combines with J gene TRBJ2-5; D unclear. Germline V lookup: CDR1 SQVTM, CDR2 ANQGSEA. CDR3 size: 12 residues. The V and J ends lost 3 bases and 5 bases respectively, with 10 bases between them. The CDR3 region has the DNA TGCAGCGTTGAGTGGGTCGGGGAGACCCAGTACTTC. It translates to CSVEWVGETQYF. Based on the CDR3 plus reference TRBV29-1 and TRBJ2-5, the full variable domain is SAVISQKPSRDICQRGTSLTIQCQVDSQVTMMFWYRQQPGQSLTLIATANQGSEATYESGFVIDKFPISRPNLTFSTLTVSNMSPEDSSIYLCSVEWVGETQYFGPGTRLLVL.

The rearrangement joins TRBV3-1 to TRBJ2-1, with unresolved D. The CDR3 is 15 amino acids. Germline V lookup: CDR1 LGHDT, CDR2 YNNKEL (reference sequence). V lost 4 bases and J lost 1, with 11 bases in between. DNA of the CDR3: TGTGCCAGCAGCCCCGGGTCCCAGTCCTACAATGAGCAGTTCTTC. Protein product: CASSPGSQSYNEQFF.

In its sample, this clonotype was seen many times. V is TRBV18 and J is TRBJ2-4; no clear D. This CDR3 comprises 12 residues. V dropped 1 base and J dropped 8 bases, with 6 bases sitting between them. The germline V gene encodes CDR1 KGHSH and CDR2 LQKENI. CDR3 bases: TGTGCCAGCTCACCACGGGAAGACATTCAGTACTTC. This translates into CASSPREDIQYF.

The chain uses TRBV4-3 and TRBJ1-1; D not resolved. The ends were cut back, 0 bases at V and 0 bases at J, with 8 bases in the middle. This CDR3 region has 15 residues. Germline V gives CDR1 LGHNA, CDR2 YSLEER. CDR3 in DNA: TGCGCCAGCAGCCAAGATGAGGGCCTGAACACTGAAGCTTTCTTT. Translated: CASSQDEGLNTEAFF.

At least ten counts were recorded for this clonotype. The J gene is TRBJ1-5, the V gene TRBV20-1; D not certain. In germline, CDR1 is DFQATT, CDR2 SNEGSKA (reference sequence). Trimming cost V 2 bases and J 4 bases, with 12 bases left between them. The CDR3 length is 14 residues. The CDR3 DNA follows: TGCAGTGCTAGACCGATTTGGGGAAATCAGCCCCAGCATTTT. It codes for CSARPIWGNQPQHF.

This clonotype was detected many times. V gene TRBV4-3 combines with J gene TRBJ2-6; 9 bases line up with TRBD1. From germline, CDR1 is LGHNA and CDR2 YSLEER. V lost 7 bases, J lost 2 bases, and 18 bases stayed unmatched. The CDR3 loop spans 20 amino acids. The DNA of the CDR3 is TGCGCCAGCACCCCCTTGGTGGGAGACAGGGGGTCCGCTGGGGCCAACGTCCTGACTTTC. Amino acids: CASTPLVGDRGSAGANVLTF.

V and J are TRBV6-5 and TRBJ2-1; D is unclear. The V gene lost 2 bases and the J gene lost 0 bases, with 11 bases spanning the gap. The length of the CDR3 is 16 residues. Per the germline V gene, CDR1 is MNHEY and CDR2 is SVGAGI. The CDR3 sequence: CASSYGWQSSYNEQFF. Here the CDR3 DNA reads TGTGCCAGCAGTTACGGGTGGCAGAGCTCCTACAATGAGCAGTTCTTC.

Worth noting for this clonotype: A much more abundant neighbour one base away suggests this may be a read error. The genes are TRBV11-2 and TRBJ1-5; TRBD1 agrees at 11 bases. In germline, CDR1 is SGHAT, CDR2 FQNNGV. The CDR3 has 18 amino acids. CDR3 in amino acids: CASSPNRDRGARDQPHHF. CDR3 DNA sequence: TGTGCCAGCAGCCCAAACCGGGACAGGGGGGCGCGAGATCAGCCCCACCATTTT.

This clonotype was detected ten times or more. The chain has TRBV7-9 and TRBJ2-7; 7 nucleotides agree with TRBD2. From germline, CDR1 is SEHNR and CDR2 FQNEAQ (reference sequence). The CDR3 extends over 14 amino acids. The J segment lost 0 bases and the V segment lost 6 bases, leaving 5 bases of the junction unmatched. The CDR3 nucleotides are TGTGCCAGCAGGGCTACTAGCGCCTCCTACGAGCAGTACTTC. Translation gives CASRATSASYEQYF.

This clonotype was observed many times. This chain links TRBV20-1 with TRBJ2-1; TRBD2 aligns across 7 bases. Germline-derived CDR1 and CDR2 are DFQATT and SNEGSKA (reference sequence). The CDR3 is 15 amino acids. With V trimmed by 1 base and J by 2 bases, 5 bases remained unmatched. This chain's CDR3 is CSARVRREPYNEQFF. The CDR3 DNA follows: TGCAGTGCTAGAGTTCGGCGGGAGCCCTACAATGAGCAGTTCTTC.